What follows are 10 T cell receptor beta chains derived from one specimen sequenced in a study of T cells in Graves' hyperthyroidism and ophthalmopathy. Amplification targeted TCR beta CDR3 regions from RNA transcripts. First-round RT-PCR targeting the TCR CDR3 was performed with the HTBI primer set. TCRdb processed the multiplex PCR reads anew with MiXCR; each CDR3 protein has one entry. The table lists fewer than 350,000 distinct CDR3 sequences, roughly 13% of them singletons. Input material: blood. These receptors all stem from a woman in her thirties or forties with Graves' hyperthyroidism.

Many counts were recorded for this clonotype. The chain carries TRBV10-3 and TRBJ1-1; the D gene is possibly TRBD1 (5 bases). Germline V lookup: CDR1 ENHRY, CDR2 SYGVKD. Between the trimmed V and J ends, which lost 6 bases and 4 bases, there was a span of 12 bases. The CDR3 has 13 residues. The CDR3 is CAIRSPGGTEAFF. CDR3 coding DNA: TGTGCCATCAGGTCCCCGGGGGGCACTGAAGCTTTCTTT.

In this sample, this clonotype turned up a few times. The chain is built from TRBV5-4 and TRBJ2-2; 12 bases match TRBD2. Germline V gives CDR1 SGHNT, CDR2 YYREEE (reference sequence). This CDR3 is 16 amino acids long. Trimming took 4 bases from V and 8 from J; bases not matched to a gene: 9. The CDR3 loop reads CASSPRLAGVSGELFF. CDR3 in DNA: TGTGCCAGCAGCCCTAGACTAGCGGGAGTTTCAGGGGAGCTGTTTTTT.

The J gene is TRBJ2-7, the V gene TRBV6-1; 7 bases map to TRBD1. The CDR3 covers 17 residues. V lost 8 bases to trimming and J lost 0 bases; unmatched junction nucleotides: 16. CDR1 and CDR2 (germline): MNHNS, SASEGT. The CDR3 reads CASGDSFPWKSSYEQYF. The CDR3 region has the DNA TGTGCCAGCGGGGACAGTTTCCCTTGGAAGAGCTCCTACGAGCAGTACTTC.

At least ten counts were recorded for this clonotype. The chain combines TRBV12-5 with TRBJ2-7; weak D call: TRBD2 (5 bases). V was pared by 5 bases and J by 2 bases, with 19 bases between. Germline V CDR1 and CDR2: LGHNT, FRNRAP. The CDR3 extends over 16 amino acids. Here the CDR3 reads CASGVWSARAPYEQYF. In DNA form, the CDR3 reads TGTGCTAGTGGTGTTTGGTCGGCGCGGGCCCCCTACGAGCAGTACTTC.

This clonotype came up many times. The CDR3 protein is CASSEQSVTYGYTF. The CDR3 bases are TGTGCCAGCAGTGAACAATCGGTTACTTATGGCTACACCTTC. This rearrangement joins TRBV2 to TRBJ1-2; D is unresolved. From germline, CDR1 is SNHLY and CDR2 FYNNEI. Trimming removed 2 bases at V and 5 bases at J, with 12 bases between. The CDR3 runs to 14 residues.

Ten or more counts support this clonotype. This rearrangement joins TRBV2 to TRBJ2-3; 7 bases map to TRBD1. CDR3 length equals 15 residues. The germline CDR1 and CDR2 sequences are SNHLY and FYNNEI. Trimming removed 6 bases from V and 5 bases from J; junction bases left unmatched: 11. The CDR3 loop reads CASSLTGPEKDTQYF. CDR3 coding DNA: TGTGCCAGCAGCCTGACAGGGCCTGAGAAAGATACGCAGTATTTT.

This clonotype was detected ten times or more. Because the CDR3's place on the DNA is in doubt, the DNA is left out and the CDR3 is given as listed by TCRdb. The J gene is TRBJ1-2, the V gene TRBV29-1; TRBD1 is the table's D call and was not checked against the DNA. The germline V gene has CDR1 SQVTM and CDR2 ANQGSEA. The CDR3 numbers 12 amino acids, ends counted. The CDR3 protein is CSVGAGTGPVTF.

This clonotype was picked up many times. In DNA form, the CDR3 reads TGTGCCAGCAGTCCCTTGGCGGGAGGTAGGGGGGGGGCCACAGATACGCAGTATTTT. Translating gives CASSPLAGGRGGATDTQYF. This rearrangement joins TRBV27 to TRBJ2-3; 8 positions match TRBD2. This CDR3 contains 19 residues. Trimming cost V 5 bases and J 2 bases; bases outside gene matches: 18. Germline CDR1 is MNHEY and CDR2 is SMNVEV (reference sequence).

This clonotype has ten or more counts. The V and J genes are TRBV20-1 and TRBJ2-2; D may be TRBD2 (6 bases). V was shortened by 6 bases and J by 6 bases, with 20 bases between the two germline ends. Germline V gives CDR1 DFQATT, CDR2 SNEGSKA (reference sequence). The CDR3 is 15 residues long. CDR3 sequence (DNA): TGCAGTGCCTCGTTAGCGGAAGGGTACGCCGGGGAGCTGTTTTTT. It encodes CSASLAEGYAGELFF.

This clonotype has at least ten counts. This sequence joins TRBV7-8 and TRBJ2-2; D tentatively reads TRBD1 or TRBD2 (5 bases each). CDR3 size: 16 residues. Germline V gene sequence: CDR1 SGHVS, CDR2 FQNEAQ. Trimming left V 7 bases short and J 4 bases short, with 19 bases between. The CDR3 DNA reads TGTGCCAGCACCTCAAGGATGGGGGTGGCCACCGGGGAGCTGTTTTTT. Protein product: CASTSRMGVATGELFF.